This T cell receptor (beta chain) emerged from a study of shared clonotypes between healthy human individuals. The V end lost 1 base, the J end lost 3 bases, and 7 bases lay between the germline ends. The CDR3 runs 13 residues. Per the germline V gene, CDR1 is SEHNR and CDR2 is FQNEAQ (reference sequence). Study-level results: Clonotypes shared by all four donors outscored non-shared clonotypes in generation probability.

As concerns this clone: Its antigen is unidentified.

The data were produced by immunoSEQ multiplex PCR, yet TCRdb's version contains in-frame clones alone and is incomplete. Of roughly 2.2 million clones in the sample, approximately 93% were seen once. The chain recombines TRBV7-9 with TRBJ2-7; D not certain. The sequence was obtained from a man aged 18 to 30 in good health. Some clones in this sample may be carry-over from other donors' samples. Sequenced sample: naive CD4+ T cells from PBMCs. Specified subset: CD45RA+ positively selected. The CDR3 sequence: CASSLEIRYEQYF. The CDR3 coding sequence is TGTGCCAGCAGCTTAGAGATCCGCTACGAGCAGTACTTC.